This T cell receptor beta chain stems from a study of shared clonotypes between healthy human individuals. Points from the study as a whole: Several donors held 4.5% to 5% of naive CD4 clonotypes in common.

Clones were sequenced by immunoSEQ multiplex PCR, and TCRdb holds only the in-frame ones, with some missing. Among a few million clones listed, around nine tenths were seen once. There are 16 residues in the CDR3. The V segment lost 0 bases and the J segment 7 bases; nucleotides outside the gene matches: 6. In germline, CDR1 is SGHRS, CDR2 YFSETQ. Of note for this clone: The antigen is not known.

Material for sequencing was naive CD4+ T cells sorted from blood. Noted subset: CD45RA+ positively selected. The V gene is TRBV5-1, the J gene TRBJ2-1; TRBD1 aligns across 11 bases. The source of this sequence is a man aged 18 to 29 in good health. CDR3 bases: TGCGCCAGCAGCTTGGACGGACAGGGGGCTGGGAATGAGCAGTTCTTC. Translated, it gives CASSLDGQGAGNEQFF. The whole variable domain, remainder taken from reference TRBV5-1 and TRBJ2-1, is KAGVTQTPRYLIKTRGQQVTLSCSPISGHRSVSWYQQTPGQGLQFLFEYFSETQRNKGNFPGRFSGRQFSNSRSEMNVSTLELGDSALYLCASSLDGQGAGNEQFFGPGTRLTVL.